This entry lists 25 T cell receptor beta chains sequenced from one sample in a study of blood T cells in healthy people across ages. Then a second PCR, running about 6 to 12 cycles, was carried out with a sample-barcoded 5' primer and a J-beta primer mix. One entry per CDR3 protein, called by TCRdb with MiXCR from the 5' RACE reads. The sample includes approximately 1,700,000 distinct CDR3 sequences, about 39% of them seen just once. The sequenced sample consisted of blood. The receptor source for this set is a human donor in good health.

The chain uses TRBV20-1 and TRBJ2-5; D might be TRBD1 (6 bases). The CDR3 has 11 residues. In germline, CDR1 is DFQATT, CDR2 SNEGSKA (reference sequence). CDR3 sequence (DNA): TGCACCATAGGCCAGGGGCAAGAGCAGTACTTC. Its translation is CTIGQGQEQYF.

The rearrangement joins TRBV3-1 to TRBJ2-1, with 11 nucleotides matching TRBD2. Trimming took 4 bases from V and 9 from J; bases not matched to a gene: 8. Germline V lookup: CDR1 LGHDT, CDR2 YNNKEL (reference sequence). The CDR3 length is 15 residues. The CDR3: CASSPLAGGIGEQFF. The CDR3, as DNA: TGTGCCAGCAGCCCCTTAGCGGGGGGGATAGGTGAGCAGTTCTTC.

The table lists this clonotype with a few counts. This rearrangement joins TRBV5-6 to TRBJ2-7, with D possibly TRBD1 on 6 matching bases. The CDR3 is 15 amino acids. Trimming took off 1 base at V and 1 base at J, with 12 bases between the two ends. In germline, CDR1 is SGHDT, CDR2 YYEEEE. CDR3 amino acids: CASSLWQGPSYEQYF. The CDR3 DNA reads as TGTGCCAGCAGCTTGTGGCAGGGGCCTTCCTACGAGCAGTACTTC.

The chain links TRBV2 to TRBJ2-5; 11 bases line up with TRBD1. CDR1 SNHLY and CDR2 FYNNEI come from the germline V gene. This CDR3 region has 15 residues. J gave up 4 bases and V 7 bases, and 8 bases lay outside the gene matches. This CDR3 reads CASKDRGPRSETQYF. CDR3 sequence (DNA): TGTGCCAGCAAGGACAGGGGGCCACGTTCAGAGACCCAGTACTTC.

The rearrangement links TRBV11-1 to TRBJ1-2; no clear D gene. Trimming removed 1 base from V and 6 bases from J, with 12 bases in between. The germline CDR1 and CDR2 sequences are SGHAT and FQDESV (reference sequence). The CDR3 is 14 residues long. CDR3 amino acids: CASSLGFGGNGYTF. CDR3 in DNA: TGTGCCAGCAGCTTAGGATTCGGCGGGAATGGCTACACCTTC.

This clonotype was seen only a few times. The chain recombines TRBV24-1 with TRBJ2-5; 8 nucleotides match TRBD2. The V gene end was trimmed by 10 bases and the J gene end by 2 bases; junction bases not matched to a gene: 5. CDR3 length: 13 residues. Germline V gene lookup returns CDR1 KGHDR and CDR2 SFDVKD. The CDR3 sequence is CATSGGGQETQYF. The CDR3, as DNA: TGTGCCACAAGCGGGGGTGGGCAAGAGACCCAGTACTTC.

This sequence joins TRBV7-6 and TRBJ1-2; 8 positions agree with TRBD1. CDR3 length: 15 amino acids. In germline, CDR1 is SGHVS, CDR2 FNYEAQ. J gave up 4 bases and V 5 bases, and 9 bases lay outside the gene matches. The CDR3 region is CASSPSLGTGYGYTF. The CDR3, as DNA: TGTGCCAGCAGCCCCTCCCTTGGGACAGGCTATGGCTACACCTTC.

This clonotype was seen a few times. The chain is built from TRBV7-9 and TRBJ1-6, with D perhaps TRBD1 (6 bases). The CDR3 covers 14 residues. V lost 3 bases and J lost 5, with 8 bases in between. Germline lookup yields CDR1 SEHNR and CDR2 FQNEAQ (reference sequence). The CDR3 sequence is CASSFSGDNSPLHF. CDR3 nucleotides: TGTGCCAGCAGCTTCTCAGGGGATAATTCACCCCTCCACTTT. Full variable domain (rest looked up from reference TRBV7-9 and TRBJ1-6): DTGVSQNPRHKITKRGQNVTFRCDPISEHNRLYWYRQTLGQGPEFLTYFQNEAQLEKSRLLSDRFSAERPKGSFSTLEIQRTEQGDSAMYLCASSFSGDNSPLHFGNGTRLTVT.

The V call is TRBV5-1, the J call TRBJ2-2, with 7 bases that match TRBD1. Germline CDR1 SGHRS, CDR2 YFSETQ. V was clipped by 5 bases and J by 2 bases; unmatched bases: 6. The CDR3 sequence is 15 residues long. The CDR3 loop reads CASRTGTVNTGELFF. The CDR3, as DNA: TGCGCCAGCAGGACAGGGACAGTTAACACCGGGGAGCTGTTTTTT.

The V gene is TRBV10-3, the J gene TRBJ1-5; no firm D call. Germline CDR1 ENHRY, CDR2 SYGVKD. The V end was cut by 7 bases, the J end by 0 bases, with 7 bases between. The CDR3 contains 13 residues. CDR3 sequence (DNA): TGTGCCATCACCTCAGATAGCAATCAGCCCCAGCATTTT. It yields the protein CAITSDSNQPQHF.

This chain connects TRBV7-2 to TRBJ1-4, with a possible D match to TRBD1 (6 bases). The CDR3 contains 16 residues. In germline, CDR1 is SGHTA, CDR2 FQGNSA. V was cut by 5 bases and J by 4 bases, with 17 bases left in between. In DNA, the CDR3 is TGTACCAGCAGCGACAGCAGGGGACACCATAATGAAAAACTGTTTTTT. Residues: CTSSDSRGHHNEKLFF.

In this sample, this clonotype turned up a few times. The DNA for the CDR3 is TGCAGTGCTAGGCCGCGGGGTCATATAGAGACCCAGTACTTC. This translates into CSARPRGHIETQYF. The genes are TRBV20-1 and TRBJ2-5; D is perhaps TRBD2 (6 bases). V was trimmed by 3 bases and J by 4 bases, leaving 15 bases between them. Germline assignment: CDR1 DFQATT and CDR2 SNEGSKA (reference sequence). This CDR3 comprises 14 residues.

This clonotype has only a few counts. The J gene is TRBJ1-5, the V gene TRBV15; no reliable D call. There are 14 residues in the CDR3. V lost 0 bases and J lost 7, with 10 bases in between. CDR1 and CDR2 (germline): LNHNV, YYDKDF (reference sequence). CDR3: CATSRETGFQPQHF. CDR3 nucleotides: TGTGCCACCAGCAGAGAAACGGGTTTCCAGCCCCAGCATTTT.

The chain combines TRBV7-2 with TRBJ1-2; D remains unclear. CDR1 and CDR2 (germline): SGHTA, FQGNSA. The CDR3 is made up of 13 amino acids. Trimming took off 5 bases at V and 7 bases at J, with 14 bases between the two ends. For the CDR3, the DNA is TGTGCCAGCAGCCCCATTGTTAGGTCTGGCTACACCTTC. Its protein is CASSPIVRSGYTF.

This clonotype was seen more than once but under ten times. V gene TRBV20-1 combines with J gene TRBJ2-1; perhaps D is TRBD1 or TRBD2 (6 bases each). CDR1 DFQATT and CDR2 SNEGSKA come from the germline V gene (reference sequence). The CDR3 has 13 residues. The V gene lost 5 bases and the J gene lost 5 bases, with 13 bases spanning the gap. Here the CDR3 DNA reads TGCAGTGCTCCCCACGGGGGCCACAATGAGCAGTTCTTC. It codes for CSAPHGGHNEQFF.

This sequence joins TRBV7-2 and TRBJ2-7; possibly TRBD2 for D (5 bases). CDR1 and CDR2 (germline): SGHTA, FQGNSA. The CDR3 length is 14 residues. Trimming removed 8 bases from V and 6 bases from J, with 20 bases in between. CDR3 sequence: CASALAGSIREQYF. Here the CDR3 DNA reads TGTGCCAGCGCCCTAGCTGGTTCCATCCGCGAGCAGTACTTC.

This clonotype was recorded at least ten times. This chain uses TRBV7-2 with TRBJ2-7, with D perhaps TRBD2 (5 bases). Germline CDR1 SGHTA, CDR2 FQGNSA. Between the trimmed V and J ends, which lost 5 bases and 0 bases, there was a span of 17 bases. The CDR3 sequence is 16 residues long. The CDR3 loop is CASSPQAARVSYEQYF. For the CDR3, the DNA is TGTGCCAGCAGCCCCCAAGCAGCGCGGGTCTCCTACGAGCAGTACTTC.

This clonotype turned up a few times. J is TRBJ2-7 and V is TRBV9, with D hard to call. The V end was cut by 0 bases, the J end by 3 bases, with 7 bases between. The CDR3 is made up of 13 amino acids. The germline V gene has CDR1 SGDLS and CDR2 YYNGEE. The CDR3: CASSVGGYYEQYF. CDR3 in DNA: TGTGCCAGCAGCGTAGGGGGTTACTACGAGCAGTACTTC. The whole variable domain, filled in from reference TRBV9 and TRBJ2-7, reads DSGVTQTPKHLITATGQRVTLRCSPRSGDLSVYWYQQSLDQGLQFLIQYYNGEERAKGNILERFSAQQFPDLHSELNLSSLELGDSALYFCASSVGGYYEQYFGPGTRLTVT.

This clonotype was counted a few times. CDR3 nucleotide sequence: TGTGCCAGCACGGTGGGGTACAATGAAGCTTTCTTT. It codes for CASTVGYNEAFF. The chain uses TRBV5-5 and TRBJ1-1, with D unresolved. Trimming left V 6 bases short and J 7 bases short, with 13 bases between. CDR3 length equals 12 residues. The germline V gene has CDR1 SGHKS and CDR2 YYEKEE (reference sequence).

The V gene is TRBV12-3 or TRBV12-4, the J gene TRBJ2-1; 16 nucleotides agree with TRBD2. This CDR3 comprises 17 residues. Unmatched junction bases numbered 7, after V lost 5 bases and J lost 6 bases. CDR3 DNA: TGTGCCAGCAGTCCGGGACTAGCGGGGGGGCCTAGCAATGAGCAGTTCTTC. Translation: CASSPGLAGGPSNEQFF.

This clonotype has just a few counts. This sequence joins TRBV4-3 and TRBJ1-2; D ambiguous. V gave up 0 bases and J gave up 5 bases, with 13 bases separating them. CDR1 is LGHNA and CDR2 is YSLEER in the germline V gene. The CDR3 is 15 amino acids. The CDR3 loop is CASSQESSRQYGYTF. CDR3 bases: TGCGCCAGCAGCCAAGAATCTTCCAGGCAATATGGCTACACCTTC.

The chain employs TRBV11-2 and TRBJ1-1; no clear D. CDR3 length: 14 residues. The V end lost 0 bases, the J end lost 5 bases, and 10 bases lay between the germline ends. The V gene's germline CDR1 is SGHAT and CDR2 FQNNGV. CDR3: CASSLEWEETEAFF. The CDR3 DNA follows: TGTGCCAGCAGCTTAGAATGGGAGGAAACTGAAGCTTTCTTT.

This clonotype occurred a few times. This chain links TRBV10-3 with TRBJ2-1; the D is unclear. CDR3 length: 15 residues. V lost 0 bases to trimming and J lost 2 bases, with 8 bases between them. Per germline, CDR1 ENHRY and CDR2 SYGVKD. CDR3 sequence: CAISESPNAYNEQFF. Here the CDR3 DNA reads TGTGCCATCAGTGAGTCTCCTAATGCCTACAATGAGCAGTTCTTC.

This clonotype was found a few times. The chain recombines TRBV9 with TRBJ1-2; 8 bases are a match to TRBD1. CDR3 length: 14 amino acids. Germline V gives CDR1 SGDLS, CDR2 YYNGEE. Germline trimming cut 5 bases from V and 4 bases from J; bases unmatched to any gene: 7. The CDR3 loop reads CASRGDRGSYGYTF. CDR3 coding DNA: TGTGCCAGCAGGGGAGACAGGGGTAGCTATGGCTACACCTTC. The full variable domain, its missing parts supplied by reference TRBV9 and TRBJ1-2, is DSGVTQTPKHLITATGQRVTLRCSPRSGDLSVYWYQQSLDQGLQFLIQYYNGEERAKGNILERFSAQQFPDLHSELNLSSLELGDSALYFCASRGDRGSYGYTFGSGTRLTVV.

This clonotype was seen a few times. This clone may be a read error of a much larger clone one base away. The chain joins TRBV20-1 to TRBJ2-7; TRBD2 might be the D (6 bases). Germline lookup yields CDR1 DFQATT and CDR2 SNEGSKA (reference sequence). This CDR3 contains 11 residues. CDR3 region: CSARQDYKQYF. The CDR3 nucleotides read TGCAGTGCTAGACAGGACTACAAGCAGTACTTC.